A selection of T cell receptor beta chains follows, all from one sample in a study of blood T cell repertoires in COVID-19. TCRdb's copy holds only in-frame clones and misses some; the assay was immunoSEQ multiplex PCR. Counted here are 350,000 to 500,000 clones, around nine tenths occurring once; the ten biggest clones make up 1.4%. The specimen sequenced was PBMCs or T cells enriched from blood (not recorded which). The receptors were gathered from a woman aged 18-35 years who had been exposed to COVID-19. Both conserved end residues are trimmed from each CDR3. The order of the fields is J gene, D gene, V gene, CDR3 protein. D genes are given only for firm matches.

J gene: TRBJ1-1; D gene: NA; V gene: TRBV4-3; CDR3 protein: ASSQEGGTEAF
J gene: TRBJ2-2; D gene: TRBD2; V gene: TRBV11-3; CDR3 protein: ASSASGVNTGELF
J gene: TRBJ2-5; D gene: NA; V gene: TRBV28; CDR3 protein: ASSTGVETQY
J gene: TRBJ2-2; D gene: NA; V gene: TRBV5-1; CDR3 protein: ASSLGQGGEGTGELF
J gene: TRBJ2-2; D gene: NA; V gene: TRBV5-4; CDR3 protein: ASSLETGPTGELF
J gene: TRBJ2-3; D gene: NA; V gene: TRBV6-5; CDR3 protein: ASRDQGLGTDTQY
J gene: TRBJ2-1; D gene: NA; V gene: TRBV12-5; CDR3 protein: ASGLAPTGFNEQF
J gene: TRBJ1-4; D gene: TRBD1; V gene: TRBV7-2; CDR3 protein: ASSLEPGQGAGKLF
J gene: TRBJ2-1; D gene: TRBD1; V gene: TRBV18; CDR3 protein: ASSDPGQDWNEQF
J gene: TRBJ1-5; D gene: NA; V gene: TRBV7-6; CDR3 protein: ASSLSSENQPQH
J gene: TRBJ1-1; D gene: NA; V gene: TRBV10-2; CDR3 protein: ASSAKGGTEAF
J gene: TRBJ1-2; D gene: TRBD1; V gene: TRBV11-2; CDR3 protein: ASSLDRTYGYT
J gene: TRBJ1-1; D gene: NA; V gene: TRBV20-1; CDR3 protein: SAPLNTEAF
J gene: TRBJ2-7; D gene: NA; V gene: TRBV4-1; CDR3 protein: ASSQNDRPYEQY
J gene: TRBJ2-1; D gene: NA; V gene: TRBV28; CDR3 protein: ASSPYLVGNEQF
J gene: TRBJ1-1; D gene: NA; V gene: TRBV28; CDR3 protein: ASSPRVNTEAF
J gene: TRBJ2-3; D gene: NA; V gene: TRBV7-9; CDR3 protein: ASSLALSGTDTQY
J gene: TRBJ1-2; D gene: NA; V gene: TRBV18; CDR3 protein: ASSPTEGDGYT
J gene: TRBJ2-3; D gene: TRBD2; V gene: TRBV7-2; CDR3 protein: ASSLGLAGGFTDTQY
J gene: TRBJ1-3; D gene: NA; V gene: TRBV5-5; CDR3 protein: ASSLTALSGNTIY
J gene: TRBJ2-1; D gene: TRBD2; V gene: TRBV27; CDR3 protein: ASSFGGRAGVNEQF
J gene: TRBJ2-1; D gene: NA; V gene: TRBV7-2; CDR3 protein: ASNVRGPYNEQF
J gene: TRBJ2-7; D gene: TRBD2; V gene: TRBV18; CDR3 protein: ASSPGLAGGLAIQQY
J gene: TRBJ2-1; D gene: TRBD2; V gene: TRBV6-6; CDR3 protein: ASSLAGWTSGFYNEQF
J gene: TRBJ1-2; D gene: TRBD1; V gene: TRBV7-3; CDR3 protein: ASSLNAPGQNYGYT
J gene: TRBJ2-2; D gene: NA; V gene: TRBV6-4; CDR3 protein: ASSVGNGELF
J gene: TRBJ2-2; D gene: NA; V gene: TRBV7-8; CDR3 protein: ASSDPGPGRELF